What follows are 20 T cell receptor beta chains derived from one specimen sequenced in a study of cytomegalovirus exposure and HLA in healthy donors. A multiplex PCR was run with 60 Vbeta primers and 13 Jbeta primers. Some clones are missing from TCRdb's copy, which holds only in-frame ones; the method was immunoSEQ multiplex PCR. The sample lists some 160,000 clones, 75% to 90% occurring once. Sequencing input: PBMCs. Source of these receptors: a woman between 18 and 30 years old in good health and CMV-seronegative.

The J gene is TRBJ2-7, the V gene TRBV30; D is uncertain. The CDR3 has 13 residues. Trimming stripped 0 bases from V and 2 bases from J, with 8 bases between. CDR1 and CDR2 from the germline V gene are GTSNPN and SVGIG (reference sequence). The DNA of the CDR3 is TGTGCCTGGAGTGTCCTCTATCCCTACGAGCAGTACTTC. This translates into CAWSVLYPYEQYF.

This clone was seen a single time. The rearrangement links TRBV5-4 to TRBJ1-1; 9 bases match TRBD1. V lost 4 bases and J lost 0; bases outside the gene matches: 7. The CDR3 is made up of 16 amino acids. Germline loops: CDR1 SGHNT, CDR2 YYREEE (reference sequence). The CDR3 protein is CASSRTGQGMNTEAFF. In nucleotides, the CDR3 is TGTGCCAGCAGCCGAACTGGACAGGGGATGAACACTGAAGCTTTCTTT.

The chain carries TRBV6-1 and TRBJ2-1; 11 bases are shared with TRBD2. CDR1 and CDR2 (germline): MNHNS, SASEGT. J lost 3 bases, V lost 5 bases, and 3 bases had no gene match. This CDR3 contains 15 residues. The CDR3 loop reads CASSSGLAGYNEQFF. In nucleotides, the CDR3 is TGTGCCAGCAGTTCCGGACTAGCGGGCTACAATGAGCAGTTCTTC.

V is TRBV16 and J is TRBJ1-5; 11 bases match TRBD1. This CDR3 has 18 amino acids. Germline V gene data show CDR1 as KGHSY and CDR2 as FQNENV. V gave up 5 bases and J gave up 0 bases; unmatched junction bases: 9. The CDR3 spells CASSAPGTGGYSNQPQHF. As DNA, the CDR3 is TGTGCCAGCAGCGCTCCCGGGACAGGGGGATATAGCAATCAGCCCCAGCATTTT.

The chain recombines TRBV5-4 with TRBJ1-2; 12 bases are a match to TRBD1. The V and J ends lost 4 bases and 8 bases, in that order; junction bases with no gene match: 15. Germline loops: CDR1 SGHNT, CDR2 YYREEE (reference sequence). This CDR3 has 17 residues. CDR3 sequence: CASSPPGQGALWLGYTF. In DNA form, the CDR3 reads TGTGCCAGCAGCCCACCGGGACAGGGGGCTCTGTGGTTAGGCTACACCTTC. Based on the CDR3 plus reference TRBV5-4 and TRBJ1-2, the full variable domain is ETGVTQSPTHLIKTRGQQVTLRCSSQSGHNTVSWYQQALGQGPQFIFQYYREEENGRGNFPPRFSGLQFPNYSSELNVNALELDDSALYLCASSPPGQGALWLGYTFGSGTRLTVV.

The V call is TRBV18, the J call TRBJ2-5; D gene unclear. Deletions cut 6 bases from V and 1 base from J, with 9 bases between. The CDR3 runs 13 residues. Germline V gene lookup returns CDR1 KGHSH and CDR2 LQKENI. CDR3 protein: CASSQTAQETQYF. In DNA form, the CDR3 reads TGTGCCAGCTCGCAGACTGCCCAAGAGACCCAGTACTTC.

This clone was detected once. Other DNA sequences of this sample code for an identical CDR3. The chain combines TRBV10-3 with TRBJ2-1; 8 nucleotides line up with TRBD2. Per germline, CDR1 ENHRY and CDR2 SYGVKD. The CDR3 is 15 residues long. Trimming cost V 1 base and J 7 bases; bases outside gene matches: 6. The CDR3 loop is CAISEFGGARNEQFF. In DNA, the CDR3 is TGTGCCATCAGTGAGTTCGGGGGGGCCCGGAATGAGCAGTTCTTC.

This clone has only one observation. The chain carries TRBV19 and TRBJ1-5, with a tentative D call TRBD1 (5 bases). The CDR3 extends over 13 amino acids. The ends were cut back, 4 bases at V and 6 bases at J, with 10 bases in the middle. Germline CDR1 reads LNHDA; CDR2 reads SQIVND (reference sequence). The CDR3 nucleotides read TGTGCCAGTAGTACCCGGGGGTCTCAGCCCCAGCATTTT. It is translated as CASSTRGSQPQHF.

This rearrangement joins TRBV10-3 to TRBJ2-1; no firm D call. V lost 4 bases and J lost 9, with 13 bases in between. This CDR3 region has 13 residues. Germline CDR1 and CDR2: ENHRY and SYGVKD. The chain's CDR3 is CAISVMLGAEQFF. In DNA, the CDR3 is TGTGCCATCAGTGTTATGCTAGGAGCTGAGCAGTTCTTC.

The gene calls are TRBV4-1 and TRBJ2-7, with D tentatively TRBD1 (5 bases). V shed 1 base and J shed 6 bases, with 13 bases lying between them. The CDR3 consists of 14 residues. Per germline, CDR1 MGHRA and CDR2 YSYEKL. The CDR3 coding sequence is TGCGCCAGCAGCCAAGTGGGCAGGGTGAGCGAGCAGTACTTC. This gives the protein CASSQVGRVSEQYF.

The genes are TRBV19 and TRBJ1-5, with 9 positions matching TRBD1. Unmatched junction bases numbered 5, after V lost 3 bases and J lost 2 bases. Germline V gives CDR1 LNHDA, CDR2 SQIVND (reference sequence). CDR3 length: 16 amino acids. This CDR3 reads CASSIMGQGGNQPQHF. In DNA, the CDR3 is TGTGCCAGTAGTATTATGGGACAGGGCGGCAATCAGCCCCAGCATTTT.

This clone has a handful of counts. J is TRBJ1-2 and V is TRBV6-1, with 7 bases identical to TRBD1. The germline V gene has CDR1 MNHNS and CDR2 SASEGT. V shed 6 bases and J 5 bases; nucleotides not matched to a gene: 6. The CDR3 is 13 residues long. CDR3 nucleotides: TGTGCCAGCAGGGGGGACAGTGGATATGGCTACACCTTC. As protein: CASRGDSGYGYTF.

The chain uses TRBV6-5 and TRBJ1-2, with 7 bases lining up with TRBD1. This CDR3 is 13 amino acids long. Per the germline V gene, CDR1 is MNHEY and CDR2 is SVGAGI. Trimming at V came to 5 bases and at J to 1 base, leaving 1 base not matched to a gene. CDR3 sequence reads: CASSQGDNYGYTF. The CDR3 nucleotides are TGTGCCAGCAGTCAGGGGGATAACTATGGCTACACCTTC.

This chain connects TRBV6-1 to TRBJ2-5; 10 nucleotides line up with TRBD2. With V trimmed by 4 bases and J by 4 bases, 9 bases remained unmatched. CDR3 length equals 16 residues. CDR1 is MNHNS and CDR2 is SASEGT in the germline V gene. The CDR3 DNA sequence: TGTGCCAGCAGTGGACTACTAGCGGGGATGGGAGAGACCCAGTACTTC. It specifies CASSGLLAGMGETQYF.

The CDR3 DNA follows: TGTGCCAGCAGTTACTCCCAGGGGCCGTACACTGAAGCTTTCTTT. The encoded protein is CASSYSQGPYTEAFF. The chain combines TRBV2 with TRBJ1-1, with D perhaps TRBD1 (6 bases). Trimming took 5 bases from V and 3 from J, leaving 16 bases between them. Per germline, CDR1 SNHLY and CDR2 FYNNEI. This CDR3 comprises 15 residues.

The chain links TRBV19 to TRBJ1-1; TRBD1 might be the D (5 bases). The CDR3 consists of 14 residues. CDR1 and CDR2 (germline): LNHDA, SQIVND (reference sequence). Trimming pared 5 bases from V and 6 bases from J, leaving 16 bases between. In DNA form, the CDR3 reads TGTGCCAGTAGTTCTCAGGGAGGTAGGGCTGAAGCTTTCTTT. Its protein is CASSSQGGRAEAFF.

The chain has TRBV11-2 and TRBJ2-2, with 12 bases identical to TRBD1. Germline assignment: CDR1 SGHAT and CDR2 FQNNGV. V lost 4 bases and J lost 8; bases outside the gene matches: 8. The length of the CDR3 is 16 residues. The CDR3 is CASSSGTGGLAGELFF. CDR3 coding DNA: TGTGCCAGCAGCTCCGGGACAGGGGGCCTGGCTGGGGAGCTGTTTTTT.

The CDR3 DNA is TGTGCCAGCAGCTTAGGCGCAGGAATCTTGAACACTGAAGCTTTCTTT. It yields the protein CASSLGAGILNTEAFF. The V and J genes are TRBV7-2 and TRBJ1-1, with unresolved D. Deletions cut 1 base from V and 0 bases from J, with 12 bases between. Germline CDR1 reads SGHTA; CDR2 reads FQGNSA. The CDR3 is 16 residues long.

As for this clone: Relative to the germline gene, one junction end is altered; a read error may explain this. The J gene is TRBJ2-2, the V gene TRBV7-9; 15 bases align to TRBD2. This CDR3 has 18 residues. CDR1 is SEHNR and CDR2 is FQNEAQ in the germline V gene (reference sequence). DNA for the CDR3: TGTTCCAGCAGCTCAAGGACTAGCGGGGGGGCCGCGACCGGGGAGCTGTTTTTT. This encodes CSSSSRTSGGAATGELFF.

V gene TRBV6-6 combines with J gene TRBJ2-4; D might be TRBD2 (6 bases). CDR3 length: 13 residues. The V gene's germline CDR1 is MNHNY and CDR2 SVGAGI (reference sequence). The V and J ends lost 2 bases and 8 bases respectively, with 10 bases between them. The CDR3 spells CASSYGGGDIQYF. The CDR3 DNA reads TGTGCCAGCAGTTACGGAGGAGGGGACATTCAGTACTTC.